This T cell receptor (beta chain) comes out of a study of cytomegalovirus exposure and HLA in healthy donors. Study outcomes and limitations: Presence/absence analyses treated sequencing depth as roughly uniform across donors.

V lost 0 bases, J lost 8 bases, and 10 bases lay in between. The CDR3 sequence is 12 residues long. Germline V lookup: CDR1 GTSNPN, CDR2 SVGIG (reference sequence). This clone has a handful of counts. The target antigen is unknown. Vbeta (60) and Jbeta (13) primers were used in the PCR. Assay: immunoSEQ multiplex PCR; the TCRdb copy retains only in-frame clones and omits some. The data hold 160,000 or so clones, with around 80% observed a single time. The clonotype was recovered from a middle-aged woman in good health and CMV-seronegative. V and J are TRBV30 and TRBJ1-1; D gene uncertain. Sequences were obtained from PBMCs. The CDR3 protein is CAWSVTRTEAFF. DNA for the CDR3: TGTGCCTGGAGTGTAACGAGAACCGAAGCTTTCTTT.